These 6 T cell receptor beta chains came from one sample sequenced in a study of blood T cell repertoires in COVID-19 (dated by TCRdb to 2018 to 2021). The method behind the library was the immunoSEQ multiplex PCR assay. The table comes from immuneACCESS by way of TCRdb, which keeps in-frame sequences with V and J called. Part of the clones is missing from these tables; in studies checked, under half for an unresolved V gene and the rest for unknown reasons. Here the sample has roughly 130,000 clones; around nine tenths occur a single time. Jointly, the top ten make up around 3.6% of the sample. What was sequenced was peripheral blood. All receptors derive from a man aged 50-59 years with active COVID-19.

The J gene is TRBJ2-7, the V gene TRBV19; tentatively, D is TRBD1 (5 bases). CDR1 and CDR2 (germline): LNHDA, SQIVND (reference sequence). V gave up 10 bases and J gave up 4 bases, with 20 bases separating them. The CDR3 loop spans 14 amino acids. In DNA, the CDR3 is TGTGCCACCAGGGAAAACCCGGGCCTTTACGAGCAGTACTTC. Its protein product is CATRENPGLYEQYF. The variable domain in full, with the rest retrieved from reference TRBV19 and TRBJ2-7, is DGGITQSPKYLFRKEGQNVTLSCEQNLNHDAMYWYRQDPGQGLRLIYYSQIVNDFQKGDIAEGYSVSREKKESFPLTVTSAQKNPTAFYLCATRENPGLYEQYFGPGTRLTVT.

The genes are TRBV25-1 and TRBJ1-5; TRBD1 aligns across 9 bases. CDR3 size: 14 residues. With 4 bases clipped from V and 6 bases from J, the junction kept 4 bases outside the gene matches. Germline loops: CDR1 MGHDK, CDR2 SYGVNS. The CDR3: CASSAGQGTQPQHF. The CDR3 nucleotides are TGTGCCAGCAGTGCCGGACAGGGGACTCAGCCCCAGCATTTT.

CDR3 sequence reads: CASSPGLAGQETQYF. The CDR3 DNA is TGTGCCAGCTCACCGGGACTAGCGGGGCAAGAGACCCAGTACTTC. V is TRBV18 and J is TRBJ2-5; 13 bases fit TRBD2. The V and J ends lost 3 bases and 2 bases, in that order; junction bases with no gene match: 0. From germline, CDR1 is KGHSH and CDR2 LQKENI. The CDR3 covers 15 residues.

The V gene is TRBV24-1, the J gene TRBJ2-1; maybe TRBD2 (5 bases). V dropped 4 bases and J dropped 9 bases, with 21 bases sitting between them. The CDR3 extends over 16 amino acids. Germline V gene sequence: CDR1 KGHDR, CDR2 SFDVKD. CDR3 amino acids: CATSDALDSFWGEQFF. The DNA for the CDR3 is TGTGCCACCAGTGACGCCCTGGACTCATTCTGGGGTGAGCAGTTCTTC.

This chain joins TRBV4-2 and TRBJ1-2; TRBD1 might be the D (6 bases). The germline V gene has CDR1 LGHNA and CDR2 YNFKEQ. Trimming took 0 bases from V and 5 from J, leaving 22 bases between them. CDR3 length equals 18 residues. The CDR3 DNA is TGTGCCAGCAGCCAAGATCAGATGGGGACACGACCCCCATATGGCTACACCTTC. It is translated as CASSQDQMGTRPPYGYTF.

V and J are TRBV7-8 and TRBJ2-5; D possibly corresponds to TRBD2 (6 bases). CDR3 length equals 13 residues. The germline CDR1 and CDR2 sequences are SGHVS and FQNEAQ. Trimming cost V 5 bases and J 4 bases, with 11 bases left between them. The CDR3 loop reads CASSRDFGETQYF. As DNA, the CDR3 is TGTGCCAGCAGCCGGGACTTCGGAGAGACCCAGTACTTC.